This passage covers 9 T cell receptor beta chains from one sample sequenced in a study of blood T cell repertoires in COVID-19. Measured with immunoSEQ multiplex PCR; TCRdb has only the in-frame clones, and not every one. The sample consists of over 300,000 clones, around 89% of them appearing once. The sequencing input was peripheral blood. These receptors were collected from a young man with active or convalescent COVID-19.

J is TRBJ1-2 and V is TRBV6-6; the match to TRBD1 covers 9 bases. CDR3 length equals 16 residues. The V gene's germline CDR1 is MNHNY and CDR2 SVGAGI (reference sequence). V was clipped by 6 bases and J by 0 bases; unmatched bases: 8. CDR3 DNA sequence: TGTGCCAGCAGCGACCGACAGGGGGGAGCTAACTATGGCTACACCTTC. It yields the protein CASSDRQGGANYGYTF.

The CDR3 DNA follows: TGTGCCAGCTTGGGGCAGGGTTACACTGAAGCTTTCTTT. This codes for CASLGQGYTEAFF. This chain uses TRBV7-2 with TRBJ1-1; a weak D match, TRBD1 (5 bases). Germline V gene lookup returns CDR1 SGHTA and CDR2 FQGNSA. The CDR3 extends over 13 amino acids. V lost 8 bases and J 3 bases, leaving 13 bases between the germline ends.

A word on this clone: A junction boundary mismatches the germline segment, possibly from a read error. In DNA form, the CDR3 reads TGCGCCAGCAGCTTGGGGCGGGGCTCTGGGGCCAACGTGCTGACTTTC. It specifies CASSLGRGSGANVLTF. The chain carries TRBV5-1 and TRBJ2-6, with a tentative D call TRBD2 (6 bases). The CDR3 sequence is 16 residues long. Germline values: CDR1 SGHRS, CDR2 YFSETQ.

The V call is TRBV30, the J call TRBJ2-7; D might be TRBD2 (6 bases). V was trimmed by 7 bases and J by 3 bases, leaving 19 bases between them. The CDR3 loop spans 14 amino acids. Germline assignment: CDR1 GTSNPN and CDR2 SVGIG (reference sequence). The CDR3 protein is CAYLSGLGHYEQYF. In DNA form, the CDR3 reads TGTGCCTACCTTTCGGGACTCGGGCACTACGAGCAGTACTTC.

This clone was seen just once. CDR3 in DNA: TGTGCCAGCAGCTGGGCCAGTTCACCCCTCCACTTT. This gives the protein CASSWASSPLHF. V and J are TRBV7-2 and TRBJ1-6; D remains unclear. The CDR3 totals 12 residues. Germline-derived CDR1 and CDR2 are SGHTA and FQGNSA. V shed 4 bases and J shed 9 bases, with 7 bases lying between them.

The J gene is TRBJ1-2, the V gene TRBV9, with 8 bases aligning to TRBD1. This CDR3 has 16 amino acids. J was trimmed by 5 bases and V by 4 bases; bases with no gene match: 13. Per the germline V gene, CDR1 is SGDLS and CDR2 is YYNGEE. The CDR3 DNA reads TGTGCCAGCAGCCCTACCTCCGGGACAGGTGGATATGGCTACACCTTC. Amino acid sequence: CASSPTSGTGGYGYTF.

V usage is TRBV28 and J usage is TRBJ2-5; TRBD1 agrees at 7 bases. This CDR3 has 14 amino acids. CDR1 is MDHEN and CDR2 is SYDVKM in the germline V gene. V lost 4 bases, J lost 3 bases, and 5 bases stayed unmatched. DNA for the CDR3: TGTGCCAGCAGTTACCGCACAGGGGAAGAGACCCAGTACTTC. Its translation is CASSYRTGEETQYF. The full variable domain, its missing parts supplied by reference TRBV28 and TRBJ2-5, is DVKVTQSSRYLVKRTGEKVFLECVQDMDHENMFWYRQDPGLGLRLIYFSYDVKMKEKGDIPEGYSVSREKKERFSLILESASTNQTSMYLCASSYRTGEETQYFGPGTRLLVL.

A single count supports this clone. The J gene is TRBJ2-1, the V gene TRBV27; D not certain. Germline values: CDR1 MNHEY, CDR2 SMNVEV (reference sequence). V lost 2 bases to trimming and J lost 0 bases, with 11 bases between them. This CDR3 is built from 16 residues. CDR3: CASSLRLWSSYNEQFF. The CDR3 bases are TGTGCCAGCAGTTTAAGGCTATGGAGCTCCTACAATGAGCAGTTCTTC.

The V call is TRBV18, the J call TRBJ2-2, with D possibly matching TRBD2 (5 bases). CDR1 and CDR2 (germline): KGHSH, LQKENI. The CDR3 sequence is 15 residues long. Trimming cost V 3 bases and J 3 bases, with 11 bases left between them. The CDR3 protein is CASSPRALDTGELFF. In nucleotides, the CDR3 is TGTGCCAGCTCACCGCGGGCGCTAGACACCGGGGAGCTGTTTTTT.